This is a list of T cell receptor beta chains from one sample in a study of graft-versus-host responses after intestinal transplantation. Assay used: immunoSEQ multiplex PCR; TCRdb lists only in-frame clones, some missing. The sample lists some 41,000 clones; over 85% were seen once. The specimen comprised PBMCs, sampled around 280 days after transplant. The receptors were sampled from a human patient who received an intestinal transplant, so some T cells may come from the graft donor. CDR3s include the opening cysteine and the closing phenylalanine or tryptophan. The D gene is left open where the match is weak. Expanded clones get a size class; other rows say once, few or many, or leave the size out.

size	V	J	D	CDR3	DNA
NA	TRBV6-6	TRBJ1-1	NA	CASSYRQGQTEAFF	TGTGCCAGCAGTTACCGGCAGGGGCAAACTGAAGCTTTCTTT
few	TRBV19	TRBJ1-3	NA	CASSIVVGAGNTIYF	TGTGCCAGTAGTATCGTTGTGGGTGCCGGAAACACCATATATTTT
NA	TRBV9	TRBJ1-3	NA	CASSVLAWGRGNTIYF	TGTGCCAGCAGCGTATTGGCCTGGGGTCGGGGAAACACCATATATTTT
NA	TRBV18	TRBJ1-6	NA	CASSPDGGLGRSPLHF	TGTGCCAGCTCGCCGGACGGGGGGCTGGGACGGTCACCCCTCCACTTT
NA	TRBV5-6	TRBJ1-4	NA	CASSLARQGNEKLFF	TGTGCCAGCAGCTTGGCTCGGCAGGGCAATGAAAAACTGTTTTTT
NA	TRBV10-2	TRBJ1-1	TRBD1	CASSESPGGGTEAFF	TGCGCCAGCAGTGAGTCGCCAGGGGGCGGCACTGAAGCTTTCTTT
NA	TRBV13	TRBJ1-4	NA	CASSLSEGATNEKLFF	TGTGCCAGCAGCTTATCTGAGGGAGCAACTAATGAAAAACTGTTTTTT
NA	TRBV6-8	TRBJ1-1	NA	CASSWGTEAFF	TGTGCCAGCAGTTGGGGCACTGAAGCTTTCTTT
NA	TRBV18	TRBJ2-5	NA	CASSQYRGLETQYF	TGTGCCAGCTCCCAGTACCGGGGACTGGAGACCCAGTACTTC
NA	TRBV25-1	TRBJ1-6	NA	CASSEYQGISSPLHF	TGTGCCAGCAGTGAATATCAGGGGATTAGTTCACCCCTCCACTTT
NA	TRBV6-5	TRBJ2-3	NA	CASRGAGPPTDTQYF	TGTGCCAGCAGGGGAGCAGGACCTCCCACAGATACGCAGTATTTT
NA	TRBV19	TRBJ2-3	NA	CASRGLYTDTQYF	TGTGCCAGTAGGGGACTTTACACAGATACGCAGTATTTT
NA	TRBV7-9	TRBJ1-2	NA	CASSSDAEGYTF	TGTGCCAGCAGCTCTGATGCGGAAGGCTACACCTTC
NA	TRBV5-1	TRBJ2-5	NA	CASSLTPQETQYF	TGCGCCAGCAGCTTGACTCCCCAAGAGACCCAGTACTTC